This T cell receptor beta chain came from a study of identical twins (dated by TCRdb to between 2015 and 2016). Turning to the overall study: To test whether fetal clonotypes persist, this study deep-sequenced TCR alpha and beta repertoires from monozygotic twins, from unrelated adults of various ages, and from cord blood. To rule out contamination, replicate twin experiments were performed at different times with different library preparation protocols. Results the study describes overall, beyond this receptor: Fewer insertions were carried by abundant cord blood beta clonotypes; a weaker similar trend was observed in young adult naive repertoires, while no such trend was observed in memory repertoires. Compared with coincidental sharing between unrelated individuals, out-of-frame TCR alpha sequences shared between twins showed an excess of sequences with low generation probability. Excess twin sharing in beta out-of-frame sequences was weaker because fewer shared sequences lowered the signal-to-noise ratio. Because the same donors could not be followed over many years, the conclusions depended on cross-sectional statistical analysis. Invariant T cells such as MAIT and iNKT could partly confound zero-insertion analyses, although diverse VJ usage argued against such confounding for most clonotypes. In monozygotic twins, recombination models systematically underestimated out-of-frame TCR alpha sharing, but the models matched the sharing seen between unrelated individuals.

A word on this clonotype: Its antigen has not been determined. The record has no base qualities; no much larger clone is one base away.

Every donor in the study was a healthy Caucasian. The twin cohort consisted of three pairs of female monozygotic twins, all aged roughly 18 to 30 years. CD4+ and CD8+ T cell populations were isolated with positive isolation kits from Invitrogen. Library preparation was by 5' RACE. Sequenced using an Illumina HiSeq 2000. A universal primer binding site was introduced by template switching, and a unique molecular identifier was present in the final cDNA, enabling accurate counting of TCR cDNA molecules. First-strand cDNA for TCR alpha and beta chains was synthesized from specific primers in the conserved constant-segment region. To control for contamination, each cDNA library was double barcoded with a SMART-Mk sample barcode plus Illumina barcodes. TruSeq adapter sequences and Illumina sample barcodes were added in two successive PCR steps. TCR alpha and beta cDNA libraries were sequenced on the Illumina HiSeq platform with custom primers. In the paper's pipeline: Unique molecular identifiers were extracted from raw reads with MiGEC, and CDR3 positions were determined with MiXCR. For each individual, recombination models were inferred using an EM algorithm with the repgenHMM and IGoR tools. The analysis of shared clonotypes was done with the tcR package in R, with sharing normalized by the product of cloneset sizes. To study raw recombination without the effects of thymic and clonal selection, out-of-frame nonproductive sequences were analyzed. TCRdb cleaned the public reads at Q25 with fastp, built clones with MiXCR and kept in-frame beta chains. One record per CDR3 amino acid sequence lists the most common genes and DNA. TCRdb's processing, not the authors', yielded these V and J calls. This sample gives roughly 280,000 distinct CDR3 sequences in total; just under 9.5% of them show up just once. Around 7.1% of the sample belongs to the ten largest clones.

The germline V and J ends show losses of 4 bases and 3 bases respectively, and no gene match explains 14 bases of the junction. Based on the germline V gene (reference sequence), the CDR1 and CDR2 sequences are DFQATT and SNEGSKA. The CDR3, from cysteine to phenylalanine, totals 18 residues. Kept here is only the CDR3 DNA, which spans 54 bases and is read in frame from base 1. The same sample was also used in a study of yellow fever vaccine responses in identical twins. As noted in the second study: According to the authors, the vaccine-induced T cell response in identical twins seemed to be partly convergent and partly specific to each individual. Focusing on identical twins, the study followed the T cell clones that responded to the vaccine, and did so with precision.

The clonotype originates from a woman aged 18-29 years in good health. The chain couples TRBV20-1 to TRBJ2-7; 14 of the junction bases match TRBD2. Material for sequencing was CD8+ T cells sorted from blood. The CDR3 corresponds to CSAKMPGLAGEGFYEQYF. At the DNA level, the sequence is TGCAGTGCTAAGATGCCGGGACTAGCGGGAGAAGGATTCTACGAGCAGTACTTC.